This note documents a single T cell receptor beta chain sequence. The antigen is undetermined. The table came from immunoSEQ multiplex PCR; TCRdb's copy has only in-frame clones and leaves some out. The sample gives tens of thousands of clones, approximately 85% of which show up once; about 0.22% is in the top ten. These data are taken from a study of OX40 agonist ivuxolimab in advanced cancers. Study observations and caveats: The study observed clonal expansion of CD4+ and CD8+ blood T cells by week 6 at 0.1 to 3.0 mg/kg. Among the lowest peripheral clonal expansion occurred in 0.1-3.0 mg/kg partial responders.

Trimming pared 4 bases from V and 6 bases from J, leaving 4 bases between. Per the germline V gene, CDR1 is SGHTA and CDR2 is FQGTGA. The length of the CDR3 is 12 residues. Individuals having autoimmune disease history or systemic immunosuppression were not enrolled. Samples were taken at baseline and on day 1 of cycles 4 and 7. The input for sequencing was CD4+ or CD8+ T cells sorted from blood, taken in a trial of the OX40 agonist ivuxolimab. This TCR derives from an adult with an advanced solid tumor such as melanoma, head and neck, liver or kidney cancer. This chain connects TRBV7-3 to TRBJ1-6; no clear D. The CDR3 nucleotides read TGTGCCAGCAGCTATACTAATTCACCCCTCCACTTT. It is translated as CASSYTNSPLHF.